This section outlines one TCR beta chain sequence together with its context. Its antigen is unknown. The CDR3 runs to 16 residues. V lost 2 bases to trimming and J lost 0 bases, with 11 bases between them. The V gene's germline CDR1 is LGHNA and CDR2 YSLEER. Clones were read by immunoSEQ multiplex PCR, and TCRdb kept only the in-frame ones, dropping some. The repertoire holds about 2.1 million clones, with about 93% as singletons. This sample is part of a study of shared clonotypes between healthy human individuals. About the research overall: The donor pool was made up of a couple of women and three men aged 18 to 49. Study conclusions and caveats: Naive subsets typically showed greater estimated richness than memory subsets. What rarefaction showed was incomplete sorted-subset sequencing despite large depth. All-four-donor shared clonotypes had higher generation probabilities than non-shared clonotypes did.

The naive CD8 fraction comprised CD45RO-negative cells positively selected for CCR7 and excluded terminally differentiated effector memory CD45RA+ cells. Source material: naive CD8+ T cells from PBMCs. This TCR was sampled from a man younger than 35 in good health. Some clones in this sample may be carry-over from other donors' samples. The chain has TRBV4-3 and TRBJ2-1; possible D gene TRBD2, 6 bases. As DNA, the CDR3 is TGCGCCAGCAGCCAACCCGCCGGGGGCTCCTACAATGAGCAGTTCTTC. Protein sequence: CASSQPAGGSYNEQFF.